This T cell receptor (beta chain) was identified during a study of patients and donors after allogeneic stem cell transplantation. Germline CDR1 reads LGHNA; CDR2 reads YSLEER. The length of the CDR3 is 17 residues. V dropped 1 base and J dropped 2 bases, with 18 bases sitting between them. TCRdb processed the RT-PCR reads anew with MiXCR; each CDR3 protein has one entry. Found here are 800,000 to 1,000,000 distinct CDR3 sequences, about 20% of them singletons; the top ten hold around 6%. This clonotype was seen a few times. V usage is TRBV4-3 and J usage is TRBJ2-7; weak D call: TRBD2 (5 bases). The receptor's source is a human donor who was either an allogeneic HSCT recipient or a stem cell or donor lymphocyte infusion donor (not recorded which). It is not recorded whose cells these are; they may come from a transplant donor. Input material: blood, either unsorted or a sorted T cell fraction (not recorded which). In DNA, the CDR3 is TGCGCCAGCAGCCAAGCCCCAGGACTTTTCTCCCCCTACGAGCAGTACTTC. Its protein is CASSQAPGLFSPYEQYF.